This entry lists 28 T cell receptor beta chains sequenced from one sample in a study of memory B cells and T cells in multiple sclerosis. TCRdb keeps only in-frame clones here, not all; method: immunoSEQ multiplex PCR. The sample carries under 50,000 clones, roughly four fifths recorded once. No antigen has been identified for these receptors. Separate sequencing covered autoproliferating (CFSE-dim) and non-proliferating (CFSE-high) T cells from stimulus-free culture. Replicate wells were pooled after six to eight days of stimulus-free culture of 5x10^7 CFSE-labeled PBMCs. Material for sequencing was PBMCs from blood kept in culture. The receptors here all came from a human donor with multiple sclerosis.

The rearrangement links TRBV6-6 to TRBJ2-5, with 12 bases fitting TRBD2. Germline lookup yields CDR1 MNHNY and CDR2 SVGAGI (reference sequence). The CDR3 totals 16 residues. V shed 2 bases, J shed 5 bases, and the junction held 6 bases outside the gene matches. Here the CDR3 DNA reads TGTGCCAGCAGTTACGCTAGCGGGGGGGCTGGTGAGACCCAGTACTTC. Encoded protein: CASSYASGGAGETQYF.

The chain uses TRBV7-2 and TRBJ1-3; perhaps TRBD1 as D (6 bases). CDR1 is SGHTA, CDR2 FQGNSA, per germline. V lost 5 bases to trimming and J lost 3 bases, with 11 bases between them. The CDR3 has 14 amino acids. The chain's CDR3 is CASSRGGSGNTIYF. DNA for the CDR3: TGTGCCAGCAGCCGAGGGGGTAGTGGAAACACCATATATTTT.

J is TRBJ2-7 and V is TRBV9; 9 bases map to TRBD1. Germline lookup yields CDR1 SGDLS and CDR2 YYNGEE. After removal of 1 base from V and 1 base from J, the junction contained 6 bases not matched to a gene. The CDR3 is 16 amino acids. CDR3 region: CASSVYEGQGSYEQYF. DNA of the CDR3: TGTGCCAGCAGCGTATATGAGGGACAGGGATCCTACGAGCAGTACTTC.

The chain couples TRBV30 to TRBJ1-2; D is ambiguous. The CDR3 contains 10 residues. CDR1 GTSNPN and CDR2 SVGIG come from the germline V gene (reference sequence). V was trimmed by 5 bases and J by 4 bases, leaving 5 bases between them. The CDR3 loop reads CAWAGYGYTF. Written as DNA, the CDR3 is TGTGCCTGGGCAGGCTATGGCTACACCTTC.

V is TRBV4-3 and J is TRBJ2-5; D uncertain. The DNA end is more similar to TRBJ2-7, so the J call may be wrong. Germline V gives CDR1 LGHNA, CDR2 YSLEER. The CDR3 totals 13 residues. The CDR3 coding sequence is TGCGCCAGCAGCCAAGATCGAGGCGACGAGCAGTACTTC. Translating gives CASSQDRGDEQYF.

The chain recombines TRBV4-3 with TRBJ2-5; 11 bases are shared with TRBD1. The V gene's germline CDR1 is LGHNA and CDR2 YSLEER. Germline trimming cut 4 bases from V and 4 bases from J; bases unmatched to any gene: 8. The CDR3 covers 16 residues. Here the CDR3 DNA reads TGCGCCAGCAGCCCCGGGACAGGGGGTATTGGAGAGACCCAGTACTTC. As protein: CASSPGTGGIGETQYF.

The chain links TRBV19 to TRBJ1-4, with D perhaps TRBD1 (6 bases). Germline V CDR1 and CDR2: LNHDA, SQIVND (reference sequence). V dropped 7 bases and J dropped 0 bases, with 12 bases sitting between them. This CDR3 has 15 residues. The CDR3 loop reads CASNMGGATNEKLFF. CDR3 bases: TGTGCCAGTAACATGGGGGGCGCAACTAATGAAAAACTGTTTTTT.

The genes are TRBV7-9 and TRBJ1-6; a possible D gene is TRBD1 (5 bases). Germline V gene data show CDR1 as SEHNR and CDR2 as FQNEAQ (reference sequence). The CDR3 is 16 residues long. V was pared by 1 base and J by 2 bases, with 9 bases between. Here the CDR3 DNA reads TGTGCCAGCAGCTTAGGGGGACCCGCCTATAATTCACCCCTCCACTTT. This encodes CASSLGGPAYNSPLHF.

This CDR3 reads CASSIDLGPPQPQHF. The CDR3 nucleotides read TGTGCCAGTAGTATAGATCTGGGGCCCCCTCAGCCCCAGCATTTT. The chain combines TRBV19 with TRBJ1-5; tentative D call: TRBD1 (5 bases). CDR3 length: 15 amino acids. Deletions cut 0 bases from V and 6 bases from J, with 12 bases between. The germline CDR1 and CDR2 sequences are LNHDA and SQIVND (reference sequence).

J is TRBJ1-1 and V is TRBV18; no reliable D call. The CDR3 loop spans 16 amino acids. Trimming left V 3 bases short and J 3 bases short, with 17 bases between. The germline V gene has CDR1 KGHSH and CDR2 LQKENI. Here the CDR3 DNA reads TGTGCCAGCTCACCTTGGACCCCCAAAGTGGACACTGAAGCTTTCTTT. This encodes CASSPWTPKVDTEAFF.

The rearrangement uses TRBV5-1 and TRBJ1-2; no reliable D call. The CDR3 sequence is 15 residues long. Trimming pared 1 base from V and 0 bases from J, leaving 10 bases between. In germline, CDR1 is SGHRS, CDR2 YFSETQ. The CDR3, as DNA: TGCGCCAGCAGCTTGAATGGGCTTTCTAACTATGGCTACACCTTC. It codes for CASSLNGLSNYGYTF.

V is TRBV4-2 and J is TRBJ2-7; D perhaps matches TRBD2 (5 bases). The CDR3 is 16 residues long. Trimming shortened V by 1 base and J by 4 bases, and 17 bases separated the two germline ends. The V gene's germline CDR1 is LGHNA and CDR2 YNFKEQ. CDR3 DNA: TGTGCCAGCAGCCAAGCAGAGGGCCTAGCAGGTTACGAGCAGTACTTC. This translates into CASSQAEGLAGYEQYF.

The chain employs TRBV5-1 and TRBJ1-1; D may be TRBD1 (5 bases). Germline V gives CDR1 SGHRS, CDR2 YFSETQ. CDR3 length: 14 amino acids. Trimming shortened V by 0 bases and J by 1 base, and 7 bases separated the two germline ends. DNA of the CDR3: TGCGCCAGCAGCTTGGAAGGGGCGAACACTGAAGCTTTCTTT. Translation: CASSLEGANTEAFF.

V is TRBV5-1 and J is TRBJ2-7; D not certain. The CDR3 has 16 residues. V shed 0 bases and J shed 5 bases, with 18 bases lying between them. The germline V gene encodes CDR1 SGHRS and CDR2 YFSETQ. The CDR3 nucleotides are TGCGCCAGCAGCTTGGGCTACAGCCCCGGGTTCGACGAGCAGTACTTC. It is translated as CASSLGYSPGFDEQYF.

Only one count was recorded for this clone. The J gene is TRBJ1-2, the V gene TRBV5-1; TRBD1 might be the D (6 bases). This CDR3 contains 14 residues. The V end was cut by 4 bases, the J end by 4 bases, with 14 bases between. The germline CDR1 and CDR2 sequences are SGHRS and YFSETQ. The CDR3 protein is CASSGTGTRYGYTF. For the CDR3, the DNA is TGCGCCAGCAGCGGGACCGGGACACGCTATGGCTACACCTTC.

CDR3 in amino acids: CASSYVGASYNSPLHF. In DNA, the CDR3 is TGTGCCAGCAGCTACGTTGGGGCCTCTTATAATTCACCCCTCCACTTT. The chain joins TRBV7-2 to TRBJ1-6; the D gene is possibly TRBD1 (5 bases). The CDR3 is 16 residues long. The germline gives CDR1 SGHTA, CDR2 FQGNSA. The V gene lost 4 bases and the J gene lost 4 bases, with 14 bases spanning the gap. Full variable domain (remainder filled in from reference TRBV7-2 and TRBJ1-6): GAGVSQSPSNKVTEKGKDVELRCDPISGHTALYWYRQSLGQGLEFLIYFQGNSAPDKSGLPSDRFSAERTGGSVSTLTIQRTQQEDSAVYLCASSYVGASYNSPLHFGNGTRLTVT.

The V gene is TRBV19, the J gene TRBJ1-1; D not resolved. V lost 7 bases to trimming and J lost 6 bases, with 15 bases between them. Germline V gene data show CDR1 as LNHDA and CDR2 as SQIVND (reference sequence). The CDR3 has 13 residues. The CDR3 is CASKSRFDPEAFF. The CDR3 bases are TGTGCCAGTAAGAGCCGCTTCGACCCTGAAGCTTTCTTT.

V usage is TRBV30 and J usage is TRBJ1-1, with D perhaps TRBD1 (6 bases). The V end was cut by 3 bases, the J end by 5 bases, with 19 bases between. The germline V gene encodes CDR1 GTSNPN and CDR2 SVGIG (reference sequence). The CDR3 has 15 amino acids. The DNA of the CDR3 is TGTGCCTGGAGGACCCTGGGGGCAGGGAATACTGAAGCTTTCTTT. Its protein product is CAWRTLGAGNTEAFF.

V is TRBV30 and J is TRBJ2-6; tentatively, D is TRBD1 (6 bases). The length of the CDR3 is 14 residues. V was clipped by 5 bases and J by 1 base, with 9 bases between them. CDR1 is GTSNPN and CDR2 is SVGIG in the germline V gene (reference sequence). CDR3 sequence: CAWDRRSGANVLTF. The DNA of the CDR3 is TGTGCCTGGGACAGGCGATCTGGGGCCAACGTCCTGACTTTC.

This chain joins TRBV30 and TRBJ1-2, with D perhaps matching TRBD1 (5 bases). V shed 2 bases and J shed 7 bases, with 8 bases lying between them. CDR1 GTSNPN and CDR2 SVGIG come from the germline V gene (reference sequence). This CDR3 spans 11 amino acids. DNA of the CDR3: TGTGCCTGGAGTTGGGGCGGTGGCTACACCTTC. This sequence encodes CAWSWGGGYTF.

The rearrangement uses TRBV5-1 and TRBJ2-2; 15 nucleotides match TRBD2. Germline assignment: CDR1 SGHRS and CDR2 YFSETQ. Losses at the gene ends were 4 bases for V and 5 bases for J; bases not matched to a gene: 6. The CDR3 runs to 17 residues. The CDR3 DNA is TGCGCCAGCAGCCCGGGACTAGCGGGGGGCCATACCGGGGAGCTGTTTTTT. Protein sequence: CASSPGLAGGHTGELFF.

J is TRBJ2-1 and V is TRBV2; unclear D gene. The CDR3 covers 11 residues. V was shortened by 6 bases and J by 12 bases, with 12 bases between the two germline ends. Germline lookup yields CDR1 SNHLY and CDR2 FYNNEI. CDR3 coding DNA: TGTGCCAGCAGCCCCACGGTACGGCAGTTCTTC. Amino acid sequence: CASSPTVRQFF.

This rearrangement joins TRBV30 to TRBJ2-2; D uncertain. The CDR3 covers 11 residues. The germline V gene encodes CDR1 GTSNPN and CDR2 SVGIG (reference sequence). V lost 3 bases and J lost 5, with 4 bases in between. The CDR3, as DNA: TGTGCCTGGAGGGGAACCGGGGAGCTGTTTTTT. This codes for CAWRGTGELFF.

Written as DNA, the CDR3 is TGTGCCAGCACAAACAGGGGCCCCCATTACGAGCAGTACTTC. It translates to CASTNRGPHYEQYF. The rearrangement joins TRBV6-1 to TRBJ2-7; 7 positions match TRBD1. V lost 7 bases, J lost 4 bases, and 10 bases stayed unmatched. This CDR3 has 14 residues. The germline CDR1 and CDR2 sequences are MNHNS and SASEGT.

The chain couples TRBV7-9 to TRBJ2-7, with unresolved D. The CDR3 has 14 residues. The germline V gene has CDR1 SEHNR and CDR2 FQNEAQ (reference sequence). Trimming shortened V by 4 bases and J by 4 bases, and 14 bases separated the two germline ends. Here the CDR3 DNA reads TGTGCCAGCAGCTCCCTAACACAGACTTACGAGCAGTACTTC. Amino acids: CASSSLTQTYEQYF.

The chain uses TRBV29-1 and TRBJ2-7, with D maybe TRBD1 (5 bases). V was clipped by 7 bases and J by 2 bases, with 12 bases between them. CDR3 size: 12 residues. Germline V gene sequence: CDR1 SQVTM, CDR2 ANQGSEA. The CDR3 bases are TGCAGCGCTGGAACAGGAACCTACGAGCAGTACTTC. Its translation is CSAGTGTYEQYF.

This chain joins TRBV28 and TRBJ1-1; 8 bases fit TRBD1. With 4 bases clipped from V and 3 bases from J, the junction kept 7 bases outside the gene matches. This CDR3 has 15 residues. CDR1 and CDR2 from the germline V gene are MDHEN and SYDVKM. CDR3 nucleotides: TGTGCCAGCAGTTCGGACAGGGCGAGGGACACTGAAGCTTTCTTT. Translated, it gives CASSSDRARDTEAFF.

The chain carries TRBV4-2 and TRBJ2-3; 15 nucleotides agree with TRBD2. The CDR3 has 22 residues. Germline CDR1 reads LGHNA; CDR2 reads YNFKEQ. Losses at the gene ends were 0 bases for V and 0 bases for J; bases not matched to a gene: 13. This CDR3 reads CASSQDPPRGTSGGFSTDTQYF. CDR3 sequence (DNA): TGTGCCAGCAGCCAAGATCCCCCTCGCGGGACTAGCGGGGGGTTTAGCACAGATACGCAGTATTTT.